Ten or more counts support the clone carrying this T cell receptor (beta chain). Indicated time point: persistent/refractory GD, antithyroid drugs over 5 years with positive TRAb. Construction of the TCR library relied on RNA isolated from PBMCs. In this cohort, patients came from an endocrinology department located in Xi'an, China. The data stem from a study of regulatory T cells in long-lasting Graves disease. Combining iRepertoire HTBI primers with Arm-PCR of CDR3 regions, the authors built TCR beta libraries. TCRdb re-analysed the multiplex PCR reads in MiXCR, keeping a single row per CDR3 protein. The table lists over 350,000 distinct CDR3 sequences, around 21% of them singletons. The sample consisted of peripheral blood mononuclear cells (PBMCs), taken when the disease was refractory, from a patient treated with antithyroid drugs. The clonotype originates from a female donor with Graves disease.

The DNA for the CDR3 is TGTGCCAGCAGCCCGACACTGCTATCCTATGGCTACACCTTC. This codes for CASSPTLLSYGYTF. V usage is TRBV6-2 or TRBV6-3 and J usage is TRBJ1-2; D is unclear. Germline-derived CDR1 and CDR2 are MNHEY and SVGEGT. Trimming removed 6 bases from V and 4 bases from J, with 15 bases in between. CDR3 size: 14 residues.